The 24 T cell receptor beta chains listed next were all sequenced from one sample in a study of Graves' ophthalmopathy and Graves' hyperthyroidism. RNA transcripts were the source from which TCR beta CDR3 regions were amplified. Amplification began with first-round RT-PCR using HTBI primers, then second-round multiplex PCR was performed. TCRdb re-called the multiplex PCR reads with MiXCR, one entry per CDR3 protein. The sample includes 660,000 or so distinct CDR3 sequences, roughly two fifths of them seen just once. Sequenced: peripheral blood. Source of these receptors: an adult man with Graves' ophthalmopathy.

This clonotype was seen ten or more times. This sequence joins TRBV20-1 and TRBJ1-2; 9 positions match TRBD1. Germline lookup yields CDR1 DFQATT and CDR2 SNEGSKA (reference sequence). The CDR3 consists of 16 residues. Trimming at V came to 0 bases and at J to 4 bases, leaving 9 bases not matched to a gene. CDR3 loop: CSAREPTGGAPYGYTF. The CDR3 DNA reads as TGCAGTGCTAGAGAGCCGACAGGGGGTGCACCCTATGGCTACACCTTC.

This clonotype was seen ten or more times. This chain uses TRBV20-1 with TRBJ1-5; D unresolved. The CDR3 has 13 amino acids. V lost 3 bases, J lost 7 bases, and 13 bases lay in between. Germline CDR1 DFQATT, CDR2 SNEGSKA (reference sequence). CDR3 DNA sequence: TGCAGTGCTAGTGGAGGGTTTCGCCAGCCCCAGCATTTT. This gives the protein CSASGGFRQPQHF.

In its sample, this clonotype was seen many times. This chain connects TRBV10-3 to TRBJ1-3; possible D gene TRBD1, 5 bases. Trimming took 6 bases from V and 2 from J, leaving 11 bases between them. The germline CDR1 and CDR2 sequences are ENHRY and SYGVKD. The CDR3 runs to 14 residues. The CDR3 here is CAISEGRAGNTIYF. The CDR3 coding sequence is TGTGCCATCAGCGAGGGGAGGGCTGGAAACACCATATATTTT.

This clonotype was seen a handful of times. The V call is TRBV4-2, the J call TRBJ1-4; D unclear. The V end lost 1 base, the J end lost 3 bases, and 18 bases lay between the germline ends. The CDR3 contains 18 residues. The germline CDR1 and CDR2 sequences are LGHNA and YNFKEQ. The DNA of the CDR3 is TGTGCCAGCAGCCAAGTTCTACCTTTCGGCGGCGCTAATGAAAAACTGTTTTTT. This encodes CASSQVLPFGGANEKLFF.

This clonotype was seen more than once but under ten times. The genes are TRBV10-3 and TRBJ2-7; D unclear. This CDR3 spans 13 amino acids. Per germline, CDR1 ENHRY and CDR2 SYGVKD. Trimming took 10 bases from V and 2 from J, leaving 15 bases between them. The CDR3 DNA reads TGTGCCAGCAGCCAAGCTCAAACCTACGAGCAGTACTTC. This gives the protein CASSQAQTYEQYF.

This chain connects TRBV24-1 to TRBJ2-1; no firm D call. The V gene's germline CDR1 is KGHDR and CDR2 SFDVKD. The CDR3 spans 14 residues. V was pared by 1 base and J by 8 bases, with 11 bases between. The chain's CDR3 is CATSDLTSGHEQFF. The CDR3 DNA is TGTGCCACCAGTGATTTAACGTCGGGCCATGAGCAGTTCTTC.

The genes are TRBV10-3 and TRBJ1-5; TRBD1 matches 9 bases. This CDR3 region has 13 residues. V gave up 8 bases and J gave up 14 bases; unmatched junction bases: 13. Germline CDR1 ENHRY, CDR2 SYGVKD. The CDR3: CAIGGTGKAYEHF. The CDR3 DNA reads TGTGCCATCGGCGGGACAGGGAAAGCCTACGAGCATTTT.

This clonotype was found many times. The gene calls are TRBV29-1 and TRBJ2-7, with 9 bases aligning to TRBD1. The V gene's germline CDR1 is SQVTM and CDR2 ANQGSEA. CDR3 length: 14 residues. V trimming: 6 bases; J trimming: 4 bases; junction bases outside the gene matches: 10. CDR3 sequence (DNA): TGCAGCGTCATCGGACAGGGGCAGGGGTACGAGCAGTACTTC. Residues: CSVIGQGQGYEQYF.

A note on this clonotype: A much larger clone is a single base away; this may be a read error. CDR3 coding DNA: TGTGCCAGCAGCTTACGTCCGGGACTAGCGGGAGGCGGGCAAGGGACCCAGTACTTC. This codes for CASSLRPGLAGGGQGTQYF. This chain links TRBV7-2 with TRBJ2-5; TRBD2 aligns across 15 bases. The CDR3 has 19 amino acids. Germline values: CDR1 SGHTA, CDR2 FQGNSA.

Comments on this clonotype: Being one base from a much bigger clone, this may be a read error. The chain joins TRBV10-3 to TRBJ2-5, with TRBD2 as a possible D gene (6 bases). The CDR3 runs 16 residues. The germline CDR1 and CDR2 sequences are ENHRY and SYGVKD. In DNA form, the CDR3 reads TGTGCCAGCAGTTACCTAAAACAGGAGGGACAAGAGACCCAGTACTTC. Amino acids: CASSYLKQEGQETQYF.

The chain employs TRBV20-1 and TRBJ2-5, with D perhaps TRBD2 (6 bases). The germline V gene encodes CDR1 DFQATT and CDR2 SNEGSKA (reference sequence). V lost 1 base and J 1 base, leaving 13 bases between the germline ends. The CDR3 runs 15 residues. This chain's CDR3 is CSARGVSGPQETQYF. As DNA, the CDR3 is TGCAGTGCTAGAGGGGTTAGCGGCCCCCAAGAGACCCAGTACTTC.

This clonotype was counted at least ten times. The chain couples TRBV11-2 to TRBJ2-6; TRBD1 or TRBD2 may be the D gene (5 bases each). The CDR3 loop spans 17 amino acids. The ends were cut back, 2 bases at V and 0 bases at J, with 11 bases in the middle. Germline V CDR1 and CDR2: SGHAT, FQNNGV. The CDR3 is CASSLPGPSSGANVLTF. DNA for the CDR3: TGTGCCAGCAGCTTACCGGGACCAAGCTCTGGGGCCAACGTCCTGACTTTC.

This clonotype was seen many times. The gene calls are TRBV7-2 and TRBJ2-5; 7 bases agree with TRBD1. Trimming at V came to 0 bases and at J to 5 bases, leaving 6 bases not matched to a gene. CDR1 and CDR2 from the germline V gene are SGHTA and FQGNSA. This CDR3 is built from 15 residues. This chain's CDR3 is CASSLAAGGWETQYF. CDR3 DNA: TGTGCCAGCAGCTTAGCGGCAGGGGGTTGGGAGACCCAGTACTTC.

With respect to this clonotype: A read error is likely, as this CDR3 ends without the conserved phenylalanine or tryptophan. The chain employs TRBV27 and TRBJ1-1; no clear D gene. V lost 2 bases and J lost 1, with 5 bases in between. In germline, CDR1 is MNHEY, CDR2 SMNVEV (reference sequence). This CDR3 has 13 amino acids. Written as DNA, the CDR3 is TGTGCCAGCAGTTTAGGAGGGAACACTGAAGCTTTCCTT. Encoded protein: CASSLGGNTEAFL.

This chain uses TRBV19 with TRBJ2-7; TRBD2 agrees at 7 bases. Unmatched junction bases numbered 16, after V lost 9 bases and J lost 5 bases. Germline assignment: CDR1 LNHDA and CDR2 SQIVND (reference sequence). The CDR3 extends over 15 amino acids. The CDR3 here is CASPREASGSDEQYF. The CDR3, as DNA: TGTGCCAGCCCCCGAGAGGCTAGCGGTTCGGACGAGCAGTACTTC.

This clonotype was seen only a few times. The rearrangement joins TRBV2 to TRBJ1-2; 9 bases map to TRBD1. Germline loops: CDR1 SNHLY, CDR2 FYNNEI. V lost 6 bases, J lost 7 bases, and 9 bases stayed unmatched. The CDR3 is made up of 14 amino acids. The CDR3 spells CASSDPGQGSGYTF. The CDR3, as DNA: TGTGCCAGCAGCGACCCGGGACAGGGATCTGGCTACACCTTC.

The chain is built from TRBV5-5 and TRBJ1-1; D might be TRBD1 (5 bases). Germline CDR1 reads SGHKS; CDR2 reads YYEKEE (reference sequence). The CDR3 loop spans 13 amino acids. Trimming left V 7 bases short and J 6 bases short, with 16 bases between. This CDR3 reads CASSRGEFAEAFF. CDR3 bases: TGTGCCAGCTCCCGGGGGGAGTTCGCTGAAGCTTTCTTT.

This chain joins TRBV7-2 and TRBJ2-2, with TRBD2 matching over 8 bases. Germline assignment: CDR1 SGHTA and CDR2 FQGNSA. V dropped 5 bases and J dropped 4; count of bases not matched to a gene: 9. The CDR3 sequence is 16 residues long. DNA of the CDR3: TGTGCCAGCAGCCCAAAGCGGGGGAGGTCCACCGGGGAGCTGTTTTTT. Protein: CASSPKRGRSTGELFF.

The table lists this clonotype with many counts. This chain connects TRBV12-3 or TRBV12-4 to TRBJ1-5; 7 bases fit TRBD1. The junction had 8 bases not matched to a gene; V was cut back by 3 bases and J by 9 bases. There are 14 residues in the CDR3. The CDR3 nucleotides are TGTGCCAGCAGTTTGAGACAGGGAGTGGGGCCCCAGCATTTT. This encodes CASSLRQGVGPQHF.

The sample holds a few counts of this clonotype. The V gene is TRBV9, the J gene TRBJ1-2, with D possibly being TRBD1 (5 bases). Between the trimmed V and J ends, which lost 5 bases and 6 bases, there was a span of 20 bases. The CDR3 length is 15 residues. Germline V lookup: CDR1 SGDLS, CDR2 YYNGEE. In nucleotides, the CDR3 is TGTGCCAGCAGTTACGGGGGACCTTCCCTCCATGGCTACACCTTC. Translation gives CASSYGGPSLHGYTF.

The chain uses TRBV5-1 and TRBJ2-5; 8 nucleotides align to TRBD1. The germline V gene has CDR1 SGHRS and CDR2 YFSETQ. V was pared by 2 bases and J by 5 bases, with 5 bases of the junction left unmatched. The CDR3 loop spans 14 amino acids. CDR3 DNA sequence: TGCGCCAGCAGCTTCGGCAGGGGGCTGGAGACCCAGTACTTC. Its translation is CASSFGRGLETQYF.

This clonotype was recorded many times. The chain joins TRBV29-1 to TRBJ1-3; TRBD1 is a possible D gene (6 bases). The V gene lost 7 bases and the J gene lost 4 bases, with 11 bases spanning the gap. In germline, CDR1 is SQVTM, CDR2 ANQGSEA. The CDR3 contains 12 residues. The CDR3 region has the DNA TGCAGCGCCCGGACAGCCGGAAACACCATATATTTT. Amino acids: CSARTAGNTIYF.

This clonotype was counted ten times or more. This chain connects TRBV3-1 to TRBJ1-2; D is unresolved. The length of the CDR3 is 12 residues. CDR1 is LGHDT and CDR2 is YNNKEL in the germline V gene (reference sequence). V shed 1 base and J shed 8 bases, with 8 bases lying between them. The CDR3 reads CASSQAAAGYTF. CDR3 DNA sequence: TGTGCCAGCAGCCAAGCGGCGGCCGGCTACACCTTC.

This sequence joins TRBV9 and TRBJ1-5; possibly TRBD1 for D (6 bases). In germline, CDR1 is SGDLS, CDR2 YYNGEE. The CDR3 contains 14 residues. V lost 3 bases to trimming and J lost 0 bases, with 7 bases between them. The CDR3 DNA sequence: TGTGCCAGCAGCGGACAGGCTAGCAATCAGCCCCAGCATTTT. It encodes CASSGQASNQPQHF. The complete variable domain, with remaining parts taken from reference TRBV9 and TRBJ1-5, reads DSGVTQTPKHLITATGQRVTLRCSPRSGDLSVYWYQQSLDQGLQFLIQYYNGEERAKGNILERFSAQQFPDLHSELNLSSLELGDSALYFCASSGQASNQPQHFGDGTRLSIL.